Listed below are T cell receptor beta chains from one sample, sequenced in a study of T-cell memory formation after mild COVID-19. A single record per CDR3 protein comes from TCRdb applying MiXCR to the 5' RACE reads. The sample shows approximately 400,000 distinct CDR3 sequences, 18% of them seen only once. Sequenced material: PBMCs or a T cell subset sorted from them (not recorded which). Receptors were obtained from a man aged 18 to 30 who had mild COVID-19 (a few samples of this study predate the infection). Cell type and time point are not known. Each CDR3 is given with its conserved first and last residue. The D gene is left open where the match is weak. Clone size is shown for a subset of rows, as once, few, many or a class of expanded clone.

J: TRBJ1-1; size: NA; D: NA; V: TRBV5-1; DNA: TGCGCCAGCAGAACCATGCACACGAACACTGAAGCTTTCTTT; CDR3: CASRTMHTNTEAFF
J: TRBJ2-3; size: NA; D: TRBD2; V: TRBV20-1; DNA: TGCAGTGCTAGAGTGTCTAGCGGGGGGGCCACAGATACGCAGTATTTT; CDR3: CSARVSSGGATDTQYF
J: TRBJ2-1; size: NA; D: TRBD2; V: TRBV5-1; DNA: TGCGCCAGCAGCCCCCTTAGCGGGGGAGATGAGCAGTTCTTC; CDR3: CASSPLSGGDEQFF
J: TRBJ1-2; size: few; D: NA; V: TRBV10-3; DNA: TGTGCCATCACCGATATCAGGGGCGGTGACTATGGCTACACCTTC; CDR3: CAITDIRGGDYGYTF
J: TRBJ1-2; size: few; D: NA; V: TRBV10-3; DNA: TGTGCCATCAGTGAGTCGACAGGACCCCGGACGAACTATGGCTACACCTTC; CDR3: CAISESTGPRTNYGYTF
J: TRBJ2-3; size: NA; D: TRBD2; V: TRBV30; DNA: TGTGCCTGGAGGCCTACGGGGGGGGCAGATACGCAGTATTTT; CDR3: CAWRPTGGADTQYF
J: TRBJ1-2; size: NA; D: NA; V: TRBV29-1; DNA: TGCAGCGCCTTACACGGGGCTATTGGCTACACCTTC; CDR3: CSALHGAIGYTF
J: TRBJ2-6; size: few; D: NA; V: TRBV2; DNA: TGTGCCAGCAGGAGGGTCTCTGGGGCCAACGTCCTGACTTTC; CDR3: CASRRVSGANVLTF
J: TRBJ2-3; size: NA; D: TRBD2; V: TRBV6-1; DNA: TGTGCCAGCAGTGATCGTTTAGCGGGGACAGATACGCAGTATTTT; CDR3: CASSDRLAGTDTQYF
J: TRBJ2-3; size: NA; D: NA; V: TRBV10-3; DNA: TGTGCCATCAGGAAGGGGACCGTCGTTTCGGAAGATACGCAGTATTTT; CDR3: CAIRKGTVVSEDTQYF
J: TRBJ2-6; size: NA; D: NA; V: TRBV5-1; DNA: TGCGCCAGCAGCTTGGGAGGGGGAGGAAGCTCTGGGGCCAACGTCCTGACTTTC; CDR3: CASSLGGGGSSGANVLTF
J: TRBJ2-5; size: NA; D: NA; V: TRBV4-2; DNA: TGTGCCAGCAGCCAAAGGGCAGGGCGGGAGACCCAGTACTTC; CDR3: CASSQRAGRETQYF
J: TRBJ1-1; size: few; D: NA; V: TRBV29-1; DNA: TGCAGCGTTGTGGTTAGTTGGGGGGGCACTGAAGCTTTCTTT; CDR3: CSVVVSWGGTEAFF
J: TRBJ2-7; size: few; D: TRBD1; V: TRBV5-8; DNA: TGTGCCAGCAGTACCGGGACAGGGACCTACGAGCAGTACTTC; CDR3: CASSTGTGTYEQYF
J: TRBJ2-1; size: few; D: NA; V: TRBV5-1; DNA: TGCGCCAGCAGCCCGTGGAGAGGGGGAAGCTCCTACAATGAGCAGTTCTTC; CDR3: CASSPWRGGSSYNEQFF
J: TRBJ2-1; size: few; D: TRBD2; V: TRBV7-2; DNA: TGTGCCAGCAGAGGGGCTAGCGGGCCCGCCAATGAGCAGTTCTTC; CDR3: CASRGASGPANEQFF
J: TRBJ1-5; size: many; D: NA; V: TRBV5-1; DNA: TGCGCCAGCAGCCCCCTGGGGGCATCTAATCAGCCCCAGCATTTT; CDR3: CASSPLGASNQPQHF
J: TRBJ2-2; size: many; D: NA; V: TRBV20-1; DNA: TGCAGTGCCCCTGATGTAGGGCCGAACACCGGGGAGCTGTTTTTT; CDR3: CSAPDVGPNTGELFF
J: TRBJ2-1; size: many; D: TRBD2; V: TRBV7-9; DNA: TGTGCCAGCAGCTCCCGACTAGCGGGGGGCAGAACTAGCTCCTACAATGAGCAGTTCTTC; CDR3: CASSSRLAGGRTSSYNEQFF
J: TRBJ1-5; size: NA; D: NA; V: TRBV2; DNA: TGTGCCAGCCACAGGGTTGGGCAGCCCCAGCATTTT; CDR3: CASHRVGQPQHF
J: TRBJ1-2; size: few; D: NA; V: TRBV2; DNA: TGTGCCAGCACTGAGCCAGGTCGTTCCTATGGCTACACCTTC; CDR3: CASTEPGRSYGYTF
J: TRBJ2-1; size: NA; D: TRBD2; V: TRBV5-1; DNA: TGCGCCAGCAGCTCCGGGACTATGTACAATGAGCAGTTCTTC; CDR3: CASSSGTMYNEQFF
J: TRBJ1-6; size: NA; D: NA; V: TRBV4-1; DNA: TGCGCCAGCAGCCAAGTAACCGGGACAACTAATTCACCCCTCCACTTT; CDR3: CASSQVTGTTNSPLHF
J: TRBJ1-5; size: NA; D: NA; V: TRBV2; DNA: TGTGCCAGCAGTGAAGGGGATTGGCAGCCCCAGCATTTT; CDR3: CASSEGDWQPQHF
J: TRBJ2-5; size: many; D: NA; V: TRBV12-3/TRBV12-4; DNA: TGTGCCAGCCGCAGGGCTGAGACCCAGTACTTC; CDR3: CASRRAETQYF
J: TRBJ1-1; size: few; D: NA; V: TRBV3-1; DNA: TGTGCCAGCAGCCAAGATGGCAGGGTCACTGAAGCTTTCTTT; CDR3: CASSQDGRVTEAFF
J: TRBJ2-1; size: few; D: NA; V: TRBV20-1; DNA: TGCAGTGCTCCGGGGGCGCGGAATGAGCAGTTCTTC; CDR3: CSAPGARNEQFF
J: TRBJ1-6; size: NA; D: TRBD1; V: TRBV6-5; DNA: TGTGCCAGCAGTTATGGGGCGGGACAGGGGAATTCACCCCTCCACTTT; CDR3: CASSYGAGQGNSPLHF
J: TRBJ2-3; size: NA; D: TRBD2; V: TRBV7-2; DNA: TGTGCCAGCAGGCGGGCCGGGACTAGCGGGGATCGAGAGCAGTATTTT; CDR3: CASRRAGTSGDREQYF
J: TRBJ1-4; size: few; D: NA; V: TRBV4-3; DNA: TGCGCCAGCAGCCAAGATCGTGAAGGTTTAACGGGAAAACTGTTTTTT; CDR3: CASSQDREGLTGKLFF
J: TRBJ1-5; size: NA; D: TRBD1; V: TRBV6-2/TRBV6-3; DNA: TGTGCCAGCAGTTACTCTATGGACAGGCCTCATCAGCCCCAGCATTTT; CDR3: CASSYSMDRPHQPQHF
J: TRBJ1-1; size: NA; D: NA; V: TRBV4-2; DNA: TGTGCCAGCAGCCAAGTGAGAGGACATCTCAAGGAGGCCAACACTGAAGCTTTCTTT; CDR3: CASSQVRGHLKEANTEAFF
J: TRBJ2-1; size: many; D: TRBD2; V: TRBV7-3; DNA: TGTGCCAGCAGCTTACTAGCGGGGAGCTCCTACAATGAGCAGTTCTTC; CDR3: CASSLLAGSSYNEQFF
J: TRBJ2-3; size: few; D: TRBD1; V: TRBV6-5; DNA: TGTGCCAGCAGTTACTCAGCCAGGGGGACAGATACGCAGTATTTT; CDR3: CASSYSARGTDTQYF